The 11 T cell receptor beta chains given below trace back to one sample, sequenced in a study of CD8+CD57+ T cells in acquired aplastic anemia. TCR beta VDJ and CDR3 profiling used genomic DNA as template. TCRdb re-analysed the reads in MiXCR, keeping a single row per CDR3 protein. The data hold about 290,000 distinct CDR3 sequences, with under 65% observed a single time. The patients chosen for sequencing had shown expansion of CD8+CD57+ cells (detected by flow cytometry). The material sequenced was sorted CD4+, CD8+, or CD8+CD57+ T cells (not recorded which) from PBMCs. The receptor set was obtained from a human donor with aplastic anemia.

J is TRBJ2-3 and V is TRBV15; D is unclear. Per the germline V gene, CDR1 is LNHNV and CDR2 is YYDKDF (reference sequence). This CDR3 comprises 14 residues. Between the trimmed V and J ends, which lost 0 bases and 3 bases, there was a span of 7 bases. DNA of the CDR3: TGTGCCACCAGCAGAGATCCTGCGACAGATACGCAGTATTTT. It is translated as CATSRDPATDTQYF.

Only a few counts were recorded for this clonotype. The chain links TRBV20-1 to TRBJ2-7, with no clear D. The germline CDR1 and CDR2 sequences are DFQATT and SNEGSKA (reference sequence). The CDR3 has 15 residues. Trimming pared 5 bases from V and 3 bases from J, leaving 20 bases between. CDR3 coding DNA: TGCAGTGCTCTTATGGGGTTTGGAACTAACTACGAGCAGTACTTC. This translates into CSALMGFGTNYEQYF.

There are many counts of this clonotype. The V call is TRBV20-1, the J call TRBJ2-6, with 8 bases fitting TRBD1. Looked up from germline, CDR1 is DFQATT and CDR2 is SNEGSKA (reference sequence). The J segment lost 2 bases and the V segment lost 4 bases, leaving 10 bases of the junction unmatched. The CDR3 totals 17 residues. CDR3 in amino acids: CSATTGTGATGANVLTF. The CDR3 DNA sequence: TGCAGTGCTACTACCGGGACAGGAGCTACTGGGGCCAACGTCCTGACTTTC.

Comment on this clonotype: The junction shows a germline mismatch at one end, possibly a read error. The chain combines TRBV9 with TRBJ2-1, with D maybe TRBD1 (5 bases). Germline values: CDR1 SGDLS, CDR2 YYNGEE. This CDR3 region has 17 residues. The DNA for the CDR3 is TGTGCCAGCAGCGTAGGTGACAGATCCTACTCCTACAGTGAGCAGTTCTTC. This codes for CASSVGDRSYSYSEQFF.

This clonotype occurred a few times. The rearrangement uses TRBV7-8 and TRBJ2-1; D remains ambiguous. V was cut by 0 bases and J by 2 bases, with 5 bases left in between. Germline V lookup: CDR1 SGHVS, CDR2 FQNEAQ. The CDR3 length is 14 residues. This CDR3 reads CASSLAAAYNEQFF. In nucleotides, the CDR3 is TGTGCCAGCAGCTTAGCGGCAGCCTACAATGAGCAGTTCTTC.

The chain's CDR3 is CATSDTGNTGELFF. CDR3 coding DNA: TGTGCCACCAGTGATACGGGGAACACCGGGGAGCTGTTTTTT. The rearrangement uses TRBV24-1 and TRBJ2-2; no clear D. Per the germline V gene, CDR1 is KGHDR and CDR2 is SFDVKD. Trimming cost V 3 bases and J 1 base, with 5 bases left between them. The CDR3 has 14 residues.

This chain uses TRBV20-1 with TRBJ1-5; perhaps TRBD1 as D (6 bases). This CDR3 has 14 amino acids. V lost 6 bases and J 7 bases, leaving 19 bases between the germline ends. Germline V gene lookup returns CDR1 DFQATT and CDR2 SNEGSKA (reference sequence). CDR3 DNA sequence: TGCAGTGCACCAGGGACATCTCGGGAACAGCCCCAGCATTTT. This encodes CSAPGTSREQPQHF.

The chain recombines TRBV7-3 with TRBJ1-1; maybe TRBD1 (6 bases). CDR1 is SGHTA and CDR2 is FQGTGA in the germline V gene. V dropped 5 bases and J dropped 5 bases, with 18 bases sitting between them. This CDR3 has 15 amino acids. The CDR3 nucleotides are TGTGCCAGCAGCAGAGGGGGGGGGCCGGAGACTGAAGCTTTCTTT. This codes for CASSRGGGPETEAFF.

A few counts support this clonotype. The chain has TRBV5-5 and TRBJ2-1, with D hard to call. Trimming cost V 3 bases and J 0 bases, with 7 bases left between them. CDR1 SGHKS and CDR2 YYEKEE come from the germline V gene (reference sequence). The CDR3 sequence is 14 residues long. CDR3 sequence: CASSWTGSYNEQFF. The CDR3 region has the DNA TGTGCCAGCAGCTGGACGGGCTCCTACAATGAGCAGTTCTTC.

In its sample, this clonotype was seen once. The chain combines TRBV12-3 or TRBV12-4 with TRBJ2-7; 9 bases line up with TRBD2. The J segment lost 6 bases and the V segment lost 6 bases, leaving 9 bases of the junction unmatched. The CDR3 is 14 residues long. The CDR3 protein is CASSLGLARVEQYF. As DNA, the CDR3 is TGTGCCAGCAGCCTGGGACTAGCTAGGGTCGAGCAGTACTTC.

Details on this clonotype: A read error may explain this, as a much larger clone is one base away. CDR3 nucleotides: TGTGCCAGCAGTGGGGGGACAGGGGGAGTCTATGGCTACACCTTC. Translating it yields CASSGGTGGVYGYTF. V and J are TRBV6-1 and TRBJ1-2, with 11 nucleotides matching TRBD1. The junction had 5 bases not matched to a gene; V was cut back by 4 bases and J by 4 bases. This CDR3 comprises 15 residues. Germline V gene data show CDR1 as MNHNS and CDR2 as SASEGT.